A single sample is the source of the 6 T cell receptor beta chains below, sequenced in a study of blood T cell repertoires in COVID-19. TCRdb keeps only in-frame clones here, not all; method: immunoSEQ multiplex PCR. This table has approximately 170,000 clones, approximately 90% appearing once. Source material: peripheral blood. The receptors originated from a man aged 18 to 30 with active or convalescent COVID-19.

CDR3 nucleotide sequence: TGTGCCAGCAGCTTAGGAGTCATCGGAGGAGCGGGGGAGACCCAGTACTTC. Translated: CASSLGVIGGAGETQYF. The chain couples TRBV11-3 to TRBJ2-5; TRBD2 agrees at 7 bases. V lost 1 base, J lost 5 bases, and 13 bases stayed unmatched. From germline, CDR1 is SGHNT and CDR2 YENEEA. The length of the CDR3 is 17 residues.

This chain uses TRBV28 with TRBJ1-5; 7 bases agree with TRBD1. CDR1 MDHEN and CDR2 SYDVKM come from the germline V gene. CDR3 length equals 16 residues. The trim removed 4 bases at V and 0 bases at J, leaving 6 bases unmatched. CDR3 nucleotide sequence: TGTGCCAGCAGTTCCAATCGACAGGGTAGCAATCAGCCCCAGCATTTT. This sequence encodes CASSSNRQGSNQPQHF.

The chain uses TRBV19 and TRBJ2-5; TRBD2 matches at 14 bases. The CDR3 length is 16 residues. V was clipped by 4 bases and J by 4 bases; unmatched bases: 5. The germline CDR1 and CDR2 sequences are LNHDA and SQIVND (reference sequence). CDR3 DNA sequence: TGTGCCAGTAGTAGGGGACTAGCGGGAGATGCAGAGACCCAGTACTTC. Encoded protein: CASSRGLAGDAETQYF. The whole variable domain, filled in from reference TRBV19 and TRBJ2-5, reads DGGITQSPKYLFRKEGQNVTLSCEQNLNHDAMYWYRQDPGQGLRLIYYSQIVNDFQKGDIAEGYSVSREKKESFPLTVTSAQKNPTAFYLCASSRGLAGDAETQYFGPGTRLLVL.

V gene TRBV4-2 combines with J gene TRBJ2-1, with D possibly TRBD2 on 5 matching bases. Germline V gene sequence: CDR1 LGHNA, CDR2 YNFKEQ. The CDR3 length is 17 residues. V lost 0 bases and J lost 1, with 13 bases in between. CDR3 sequence: CASSQEISATSYNEQFF. DNA for the CDR3: TGTGCCAGCAGCCAAGAAATTAGCGCTACATCCTACAATGAGCAGTTCTTC.

This sequence joins TRBV5-4 and TRBJ1-2, with 12 bases lining up with TRBD1. CDR1 is SGHNT, CDR2 YYREEE, per germline (reference sequence). The V gene end was trimmed by 5 bases and the J gene end by 5 bases; junction bases not matched to a gene: 10. The length of the CDR3 is 16 residues. CDR3 in amino acids: CASRAGGTGGGYGYTF. Here the CDR3 DNA reads TGTGCCAGCAGGGCTGGGGGGACAGGGGGCGGATATGGCTACACCTTC.

The V and J genes are TRBV12-3 or TRBV12-4 and TRBJ1-4, with TRBD1 as a possible D gene (5 bases). The CDR3 is 12 residues long. Trimming removed 6 bases from V and 8 bases from J, with 10 bases in between. The DNA of the CDR3 is TGTGCCAGCAGAGAGACAGCCGAAAAACTGTTTTTT. Protein sequence: CASRETAEKLFF.